The clone carrying this TCR beta chain was picked up many times. The target antigen is unknown. Germline CDR1 and CDR2: SGHRS and YFSETQ. V lost 4 bases to trimming and J lost 0 bases; unmatched junction nucleotides: 5. This CDR3 is 15 amino acids long. Diagnoses rested on clinical symptoms, serum thyroxine and TRAb, thyroid ultrasound and orbital computed tomography. Extraction of PBMCs used roughly 10 ml of fresh peripheral blood. The record originates from a study of T cells in Graves' hyperthyroidism and ophthalmopathy. Study-wide results and caveats: Blood also contained most expanded thyroid clonotypes above 0.001. Ophthalmopathy cases were set apart from stable hyperthyroidism by a 13 V-J model.

Regions amplified from RNA transcripts were the TCR beta CDR3 regions. Using the HTBI primer set, a first-round RT-PCR was run on the TCR CDR3. Each CDR3 protein is one row after TCRdb ran MiXCR on the multiplex PCR reads. The table records about 400,000 distinct CDR3 sequences, over 12% of them present only once. The sequenced sample was blood. The chain employs TRBV5-1 and TRBJ2-3; 7 nucleotides align to TRBD2. The sequence was collected from a man between 18 and 35 years old with Graves' ophthalmopathy. In DNA, the CDR3 is TGCGCCAGCAGCATTGCGGGAGATAGCACAGATACGCAGTATTTT. Translation: CASSIAGDSTDTQYF.